This T cell receptor beta chain was documented in a study of T cells in Graves' hyperthyroidism and ophthalmopathy. Study context: Initial diagnosis, before any treatment, was when peripheral blood was collected.

This clonotype has at least ten counts. The PBMCs studied were ones that came from about 10 ml fresh peripheral blood. J lost 10 bases, V lost 5 bases, and 16 bases had no gene match. The germline V gene encodes CDR1 SGHNT and CDR2 YENEEA. The CDR3 runs to 17 residues. Researchers took RNA transcripts and amplified the TCR beta CDR3 regions from them. HTBI primers were used for first-round RT-PCR of the TCR CDR3. MiXCR was run by TCRdb on the multiplex PCR reads, yielding one entry per CDR3 protein. This table has around 350,000 distinct CDR3 sequences, approximately 13% appearing once. This receptor was identified in a woman under 30 with Graves' hyperthyroidism. Sequenced material: blood. The chain combines TRBV11-3 with TRBJ2-2; 10 bases agree with TRBD2. This chain's CDR3 is CASSPGNQREGKEELFF. As DNA, the CDR3 is TGTGCCAGCAGCCCCGGAAACCAGCGGGAGGGGAAGGAGGAGCTGTTTTTT.